The text below deals with one T cell receptor beta chain. Only a few counts were recorded for this clone. Its antigen is not yet known. No clone much larger than this one lies a single base away; base qualities are absent. The junction shows trimming of 3 bases on V and 6 bases on J, plus 12 bases between the germline ends. As encoded in the germline V gene (reference sequence), CDR1 is LNHDA while CDR2 is SQIVND. Taken from cysteine to phenylalanine, the CDR3 has 14 residues. Just CDR3 DNA is preserved here, 42 bases in frame from base 1. This specimen comes from a study of beta chain features in type 1 diabetes (dated by TCRdb to the late 2010s). About the full investigation: Mean age, gender distribution, total cell number and subset yield did not differ between patients and healthy donors. Regulatory and stem cell-like memory subsets were isolated from only 8 patients and roughly 8 healthy donors, whereas naive and central memory subsets came from all 30 or so donors. Across all samples, almost 110 million sorted cells were examined, and cell number per subset correlated strongly with RNA yield. The study compared TCRB repertoires of sorted circulating CD4+ T cell subsets between recently diagnosed type 1 diabetes patients and matched healthy donors. What the authors observed across the whole study: Naive, central memory and regulatory TCRB repertoires appeared to be more similar among patients than among healthy donors. PCR may preferentially amplify shorter templates, but because patient and control samples were amplified and corrected together, any resulting skew would affect both groups equally. Because small numbers of individuals were included in the HLA sub-analyses, any influence of HLA type on TCRB rearrangement was left unresolved. At VDJ recombination sites, type 1 diabetes patients had fewer insertions and more deleted nucleotides, which implies abnormalities in thymic rearrangement. Because cDNA was sequenced instead of genomic DNA, activated cells with high expression could be over-represented, although the groups did not differ in activation or CD3 levels. Type 1 diabetes patients showed a moderate but significant shortening of TCRB CDR3 length in all four CD4+ subsets.

The High Capacity cDNA Reverse Transcription Kit was used to reverse transcribe all of the isolated RNA, meaning that expressed TCRB transcripts were what got sequenced. Deep immunoSEQ sequencing was applied to naive, central memory and regulatory T cell samples, giving an average of about 3.8 million total reads per sample. After sorted cells were lysed in RLT buffer, RNA was extracted with DNase-treated RNeasy Micro or Mini kits, with the choice depending on cell number. To prevent cross-contamination, every cell subset was processed on its own, while patient and healthy donor samples were processed together. The immunoSEQ multiplex PCR was used to amplify TCRB sequences from cDNA, yielding 87-bp fragments that span the CDR3 region. Sequencing of the amplicons was done on the Illumina HiSeq platform. Processing in the source paper ran as follows. PCR bias was corrected computationally using synthetic template baselines, and reads within Hamming distance 2 were collapsed, with unmergeable singletons discarded. By aligning reads against IMGT, V, D and J genes, CDR3 length, and insertions or deletions at six rearrangement sites were assigned. Within each subset, clonotype counts were normalized to sorted cell number, after which true diversity and Gini coefficients were computed with the tcR R package. The overlap coefficient, calculated on TCRB nucleotide sequences, was used to measure repertoire sharing. This immuneACCESS table, as held by TCRdb, lists in-frame sequences with V and J called but not all clones. Of the missing ones, under half trace to an unresolved V gene in checked studies; the others have no known cause. V and J calls and clone size are copied from that table; D and trimming were computed from the DNA. The sample table holds fewer than 350,000 clones, of which about 8.5% were seen once. The leading ten clones occupy 1% of the sample.

A single peripheral blood draw of around 120 mL on average was collected from each donor into heparinised tubes. A BD FACSAria II was used to sort naive, central memory, regulatory and stem cell-like memory CD4+ T cells with a panel that included CD45RO, CCR7, CD25, CD127, CD95 and CD27. All sorted populations exceeded 95% purity. PBMCs were separated immediately by Lymphoprep density gradient centrifugation and were stained directly, without being cultured. So that batch effects would be minimized, each experiment stained and sorted samples in pairs, pairing one healthy donor with one patient. The chain links TRBV19 with TRBJ1-5, with no D gene named confidently. This TCR derives from a woman between 18 and 29 years old in good health. Sequenced sample: central memory CD4+ T cells from blood. The DNA sequence is as follows: TGTGCCAGTAGTATCCCTGGGCGCGGTCAGCCCCAGCATTTT. It is translated as CASSIPGRGQPQHF.